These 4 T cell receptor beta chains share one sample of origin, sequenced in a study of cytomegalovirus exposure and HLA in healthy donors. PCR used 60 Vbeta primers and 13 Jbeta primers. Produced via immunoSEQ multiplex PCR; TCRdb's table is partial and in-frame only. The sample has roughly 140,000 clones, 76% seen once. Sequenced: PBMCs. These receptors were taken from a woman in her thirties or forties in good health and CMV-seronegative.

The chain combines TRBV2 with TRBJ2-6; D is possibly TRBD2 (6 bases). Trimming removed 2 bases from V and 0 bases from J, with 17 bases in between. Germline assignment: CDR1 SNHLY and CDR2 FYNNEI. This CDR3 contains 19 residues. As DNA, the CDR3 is TGTGCCAGCAGTGAATTGGAGGGGCTCACTCTCTCTGGGGCCAACGTCCTGACTTTC. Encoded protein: CASSELEGLTLSGANVLTF.

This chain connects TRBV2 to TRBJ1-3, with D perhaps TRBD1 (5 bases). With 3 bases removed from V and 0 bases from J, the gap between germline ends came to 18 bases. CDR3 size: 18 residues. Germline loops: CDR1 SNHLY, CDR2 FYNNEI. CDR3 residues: CASSDPRVQGSSGNTIYF. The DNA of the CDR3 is TGTGCCAGCAGTGATCCGCGCGTGCAGGGAAGCTCTGGAAACACCATATATTTT.

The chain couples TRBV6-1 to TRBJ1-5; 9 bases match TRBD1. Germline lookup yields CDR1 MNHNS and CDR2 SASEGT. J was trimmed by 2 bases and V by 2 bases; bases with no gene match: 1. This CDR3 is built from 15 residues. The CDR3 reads CASSERDRGNQPQHF. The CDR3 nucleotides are TGTGCCAGCAGTGAAAGGGACAGGGGCAATCAGCCCCAGCATTTT.

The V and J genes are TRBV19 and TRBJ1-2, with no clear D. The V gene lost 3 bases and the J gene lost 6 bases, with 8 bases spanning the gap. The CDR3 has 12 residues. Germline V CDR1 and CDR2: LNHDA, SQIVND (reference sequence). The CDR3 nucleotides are TGTGCCAGTAGTATCCGTGAGGATGGCTACACCTTC. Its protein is CASSIREDGYTF.